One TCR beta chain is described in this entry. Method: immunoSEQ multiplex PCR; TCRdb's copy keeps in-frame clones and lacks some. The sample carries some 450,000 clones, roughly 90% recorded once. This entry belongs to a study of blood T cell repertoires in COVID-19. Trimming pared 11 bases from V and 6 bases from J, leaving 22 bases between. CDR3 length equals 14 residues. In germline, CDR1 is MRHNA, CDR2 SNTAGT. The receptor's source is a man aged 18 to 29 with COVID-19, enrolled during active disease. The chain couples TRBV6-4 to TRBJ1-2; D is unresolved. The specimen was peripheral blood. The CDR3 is CARPPGVPPNGYTF. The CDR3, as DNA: TGTGCCCGCCCTCCCGGGGTCCCACCTAATGGCTACACCTTC.